This TCR beta chain was recorded in a study of CD8 T cells in Susac syndrome. Notes on the study in general: The TCR sequencing and HLA analysis in the study involved a relatively small number of individuals, as the study acknowledged.

It was with random hexamers that about 0.45 to 1 ug RNA was reverse transcribed. immunoSEQ multiplex PCR amplified TCR beta CDR3 across 54 Vbeta, 13 Jbeta. Using its own MiXCR run on the immunoSEQ multiplex PCR reads, TCRdb lists one record per CDR3 protein. The sample has around 71,000 distinct CDR3 sequences, just over 95% seen once. V was clipped by 2 bases and J by 1 base, with 10 bases between them. The germline V gene has CDR1 SEHNR and CDR2 FQNEAQ (reference sequence). This CDR3 spans 15 amino acids. Comment on this clonotype: The antigen is unknown.

This chain connects TRBV7-9 to TRBJ2-3; TRBD1 might be the D (6 bases). This receptor was taken from a human donor with multiple sclerosis. The sequenced sample consisted of CD4+ T cells from PBMCs. CDR3: CASSLLAGGTDTQYF. The DNA of the CDR3 is TGTGCCAGCAGCTTATTGGCAGGGGGCACAGATACGCAGTATTTT.